This T cell receptor (beta chain) was retrieved from a study of OX40 agonist ivuxolimab in advanced cancers. The study's findings and limits: There were, on average, more expanded clones in CD8+ T cells than in CD4+.

Clones were sequenced by immunoSEQ multiplex PCR, and TCRdb holds only the in-frame ones, with some missing. The sample consists of approximately 99,000 clones, roughly 95% of them appearing once. The CDR3 runs 12 residues. V shed 6 bases and J shed 11 bases, with 14 bases lying between them. Germline V lookup: CDR1 MDHEN, CDR2 SYDVKM. As for this clone: Its target is not known.

This TCR was sampled from an adult with an advanced solid tumor such as melanoma, head and neck, liver or kidney cancer. V usage is TRBV28 and J usage is TRBJ1-5; D is possibly TRBD1 (5 bases). Specimen: CD4+ or CD8+ T cells sorted from blood, collected in a trial of the OX40 agonist ivuxolimab. The CDR3 DNA reads as TGTGCCAGCAGGGGGGATCTCGGGTCCCAGCATTTT. As protein: CASRGDLGSQHF.